Presented here are 9 T cell receptor beta chains from one specimen sequenced in a study of identical twins. TCRdb reprocessed the 5' RACE reads via MiXCR and lists one record per CDR3 protein. There are roughly 250,000 distinct CDR3 sequences in the sample; around 15% occur only once, and approximately 8.8% lies in the top ten. The sequencing input was memory (CD45RO+) T cells sorted from blood. Receptor source: a woman younger than 30 in good health.

This sequence joins TRBV6-2 or TRBV6-3 and TRBJ2-7, with D perhaps TRBD2 (6 bases). This CDR3 has 13 residues. V was pared by 11 bases and J by 0 bases, with 14 bases between. Per germline, CDR1 MNHEY and CDR2 SVGEGT. CDR3 residues: CAGATGSSYEQYF. As DNA, the CDR3 is TGTGCCGGCGCGACCGGGAGCTCCTACGAGCAGTACTTC.

A few counts support this clonotype. The CDR3 nucleotides are TGTGCCAGCAGCCAAGGCCAGGGGAGTAATTCACCCCTCCACTTT. Protein product: CASSQGQGSNSPLHF. J is TRBJ1-6 and V is TRBV3-1; D is possibly TRBD1 (6 bases). The CDR3 extends over 15 amino acids. CDR1 is LGHDT and CDR2 is YNNKEL in the germline V gene (reference sequence). With 1 base removed from V and 6 bases from J, the gap between germline ends came to 10 bases.

This clonotype was counted many times. The rearrangement links TRBV5-5 to TRBJ2-6; D remains ambiguous. This CDR3 comprises 14 residues. Germline V gives CDR1 SGHKS, CDR2 YYEKEE (reference sequence). Trimming took 0 bases from V and 2 from J, leaving 3 bases between them. The CDR3 sequence: CASSLVPGANVLTF. The DNA for the CDR3 is TGTGCCAGCAGCTTGGTACCTGGGGCCAACGTCCTGACTTTC.

The sample holds many counts of this clonotype. V is TRBV7-3 and J is TRBJ2-2; 9 bases are shared with TRBD1. CDR3 size: 15 residues. Trimming cost V 7 bases and J 6 bases; bases outside gene matches: 9. CDR1 is SGHTA, CDR2 FQGTGA, per germline. The CDR3 region is CASIRDRDGAGELFF. Here the CDR3 DNA reads TGTGCCAGCATCCGGGACAGGGACGGAGCCGGGGAGCTGTTTTTT.

The chain carries TRBV7-3 and TRBJ1-1; possibly TRBD1 for D (6 bases). Germline loops: CDR1 SGHTA, CDR2 FQGTGA. V lost 3 bases and J 7 bases, leaving 12 bases between the germline ends. The CDR3 is 13 residues long. The CDR3 DNA follows: TGTGCCAGCAGCTTGTATCAGGACAGTGAAGCTTTCTTT. Its translation: CASSLYQDSEAFF.

This clonotype turned up a few times. The V and J genes are TRBV7-3 and TRBJ2-1; D may match TRBD1 or TRBD2 (5 bases each). There are 16 residues in the CDR3. V was trimmed by 2 bases and J by 7 bases, leaving 18 bases between them. The germline V gene has CDR1 SGHTA and CDR2 FQGTGA. The CDR3 is CASSLVGRGVGNEQFF. CDR3 in DNA: TGTGCCAGCAGCTTAGTGGGACGGGGAGTCGGTAATGAGCAGTTCTTC. Complete variable domain (other parts from reference TRBV7-3 and TRBJ2-1): GAGVSQTPSNKVTEKGKYVELRCDPISGHTALYWYRQSLGQGPEFLIYFQGTGAADDSGLPNDRFFAVRPEGSVSTLKIQRTERGDSAVYLCASSLVGRGVGNEQFFGPGTRLTVL.

Only a few counts were recorded for this clonotype. The chain is built from TRBV11-3 and TRBJ2-3; D is possibly TRBD1 (6 bases). Germline V gene data show CDR1 as SGHNT and CDR2 as YENEEA. V was shortened by 4 bases and J by 0 bases, with 17 bases between the two germline ends. CDR3 length: 17 amino acids. The CDR3: CASSSRWTAFSTDTQYF. The DNA for the CDR3 is TGTGCCAGCAGCTCCCGCTGGACAGCGTTTAGCACAGATACGCAGTATTTT.

Only a few counts were recorded for this clonotype. The chain joins TRBV27 to TRBJ2-5, with 8 bases fitting TRBD2. There are 13 residues in the CDR3. The V gene's germline CDR1 is MNHEY and CDR2 SMNVEV (reference sequence). Unmatched junction bases numbered 2, after V lost 6 bases and J lost 2 bases. CDR3: CASRGTRQETQYF. In DNA, the CDR3 is TGTGCCAGCAGGGGGACTAGACAAGAGACCCAGTACTTC.

This clonotype was detected many times. This chain uses TRBV7-2 with TRBJ2-1; 7 bases fit TRBD2. The germline CDR1 and CDR2 sequences are SGHTA and FQGNSA. The CDR3 consists of 15 residues. J was trimmed by 4 bases and V by 4 bases; bases with no gene match: 7. The CDR3, as DNA: TGTGCCAGCAGCTCCCAGTGGGGGGGGTACAATGAGCAGTTCTTC. It specifies CASSSQWGGYNEQFF.